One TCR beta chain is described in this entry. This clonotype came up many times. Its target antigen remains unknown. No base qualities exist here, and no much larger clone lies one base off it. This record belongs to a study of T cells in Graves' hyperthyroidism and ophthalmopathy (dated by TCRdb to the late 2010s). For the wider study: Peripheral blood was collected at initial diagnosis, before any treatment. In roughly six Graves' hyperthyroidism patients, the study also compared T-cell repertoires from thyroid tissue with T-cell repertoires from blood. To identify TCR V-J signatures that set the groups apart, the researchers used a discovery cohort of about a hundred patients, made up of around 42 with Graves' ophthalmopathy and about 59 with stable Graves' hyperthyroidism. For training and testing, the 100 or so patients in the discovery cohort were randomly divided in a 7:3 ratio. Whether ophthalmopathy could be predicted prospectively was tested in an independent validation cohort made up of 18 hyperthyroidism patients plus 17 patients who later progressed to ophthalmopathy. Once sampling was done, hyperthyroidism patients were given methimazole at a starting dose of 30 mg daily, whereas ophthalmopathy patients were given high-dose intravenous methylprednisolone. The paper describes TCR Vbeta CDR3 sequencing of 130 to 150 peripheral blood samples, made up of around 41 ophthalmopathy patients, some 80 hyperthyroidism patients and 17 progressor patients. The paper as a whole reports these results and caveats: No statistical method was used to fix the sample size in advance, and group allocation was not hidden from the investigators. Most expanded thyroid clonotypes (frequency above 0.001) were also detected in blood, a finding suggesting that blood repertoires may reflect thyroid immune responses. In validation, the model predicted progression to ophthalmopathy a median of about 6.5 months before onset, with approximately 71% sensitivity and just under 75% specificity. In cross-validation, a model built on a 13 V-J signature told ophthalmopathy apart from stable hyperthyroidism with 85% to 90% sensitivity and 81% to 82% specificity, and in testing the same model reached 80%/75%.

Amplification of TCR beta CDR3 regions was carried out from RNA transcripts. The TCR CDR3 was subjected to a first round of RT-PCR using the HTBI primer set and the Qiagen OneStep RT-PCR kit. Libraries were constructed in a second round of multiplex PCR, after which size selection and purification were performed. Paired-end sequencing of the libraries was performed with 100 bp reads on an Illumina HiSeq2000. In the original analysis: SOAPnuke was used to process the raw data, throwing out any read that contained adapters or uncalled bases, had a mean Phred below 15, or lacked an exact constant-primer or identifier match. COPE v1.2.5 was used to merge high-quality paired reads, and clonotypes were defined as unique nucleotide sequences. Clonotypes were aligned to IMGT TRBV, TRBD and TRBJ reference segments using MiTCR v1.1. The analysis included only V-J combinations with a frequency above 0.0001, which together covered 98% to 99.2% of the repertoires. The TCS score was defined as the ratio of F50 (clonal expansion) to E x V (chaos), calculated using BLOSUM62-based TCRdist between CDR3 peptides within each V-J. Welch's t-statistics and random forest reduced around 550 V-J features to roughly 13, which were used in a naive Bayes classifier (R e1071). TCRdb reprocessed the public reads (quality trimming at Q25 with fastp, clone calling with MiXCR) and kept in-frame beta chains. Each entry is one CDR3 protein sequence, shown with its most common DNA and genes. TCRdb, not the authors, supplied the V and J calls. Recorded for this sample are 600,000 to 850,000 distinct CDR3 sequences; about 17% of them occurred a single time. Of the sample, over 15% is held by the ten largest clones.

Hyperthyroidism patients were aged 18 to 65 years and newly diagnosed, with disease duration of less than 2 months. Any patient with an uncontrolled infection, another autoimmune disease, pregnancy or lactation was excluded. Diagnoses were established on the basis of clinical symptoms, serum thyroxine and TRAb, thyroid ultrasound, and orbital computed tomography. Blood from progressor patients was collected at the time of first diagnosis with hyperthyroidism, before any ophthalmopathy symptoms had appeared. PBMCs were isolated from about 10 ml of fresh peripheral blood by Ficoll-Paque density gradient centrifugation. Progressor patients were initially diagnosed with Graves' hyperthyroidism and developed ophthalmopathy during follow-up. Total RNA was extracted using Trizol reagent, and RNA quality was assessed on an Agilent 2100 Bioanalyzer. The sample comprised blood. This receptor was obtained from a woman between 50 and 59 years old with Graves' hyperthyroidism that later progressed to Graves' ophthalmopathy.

CDR3 loop: CASSFTGEAKNIQYF. The base sequence is TGTGCCAGCAGTTTCACAGGGGAAGCCAAAAACATTCAGTACTTC. Recombination linked TRBV12-3 or TRBV12-4 to TRBJ2-4; the junction holds 7 bases that match TRBD1. The CDR3 measures 15 amino acids from cysteine to phenylalanine. The read is trimmed to its CDR3 DNA, 45 bases read in frame from base 1. V is pruned by 3 bases and J by 0 bases, leaving 2 bases of the junction without a gene match.